A single sample is the source of the 17 T cell receptor beta chains below, sequenced in a study of cytomegalovirus exposure and HLA in healthy donors. Both 60 Vbeta primers and 13 Jbeta primers went into the PCR. Produced via immunoSEQ multiplex PCR; TCRdb's table is partial and in-frame only. The sample lists some 190,000 clones; 81% were seen once. Sequences were obtained from PBMCs. The receptor set was obtained from a middle-aged man in good health and CMV-seropositive.

V usage is TRBV9 and J usage is TRBJ2-1; 10 bases are shared with TRBD1. The CDR3 has 15 amino acids. Trimming took 4 bases from V and 7 from J; bases not matched to a gene: 8. The germline V gene has CDR1 SGDLS and CDR2 YYNGEE. This CDR3 reads CASSRGTGVGNEQFF. Written as DNA, the CDR3 is TGTGCCAGCAGCCGAGGGACAGGGGTGGGGAATGAGCAGTTCTTC.

J is TRBJ2-3 and V is TRBV18; TRBD1 aligns across 7 bases. The CDR3 is made up of 16 amino acids. Per the germline V gene, CDR1 is KGHSH and CDR2 is LQKENI. The V gene end was trimmed by 2 bases and the J gene end by 3 bases; junction bases not matched to a gene: 8. The CDR3 loop is CASSPSRDSKTDTQYF. CDR3 DNA sequence: TGTGCCAGCTCACCAAGTCGGGACAGTAAAACAGATACGCAGTATTTT.

A single count supports this clone. Here the CDR3 reads CASSLLSGASSYEQYF. The CDR3 coding sequence is TGTGCCAGCAGCTTACTTAGCGGGGCGAGCTCCTACGAGCAGTACTTC. The chain uses TRBV7-8 and TRBJ2-7; TRBD2 matches at 8 bases. V gave up 2 bases and J gave up 0 bases; unmatched junction bases: 6. Germline CDR1 and CDR2: SGHVS and FQNEAQ. The CDR3 consists of 16 residues. The entire variable domain, with the rest obtained from reference TRBV7-8 and TRBJ2-7, is as follows: GAGVSQSPRYKVAKRGQDVALRCDPISGHVSLFWYQQALGQGPEFLTYFQNEAQLDKSGLPSDRFFAERPEGSVSTLKIQRTQQEDSAVYLCASSLLSGASSYEQYFGPGTRLTVT.

The rearrangement links TRBV27 to TRBJ1-4; 7 positions agree with TRBD1. Trimming took 6 bases from V and 3 from J; bases not matched to a gene: 7. CDR1 is MNHEY and CDR2 is SMNVEV in the germline V gene (reference sequence). The CDR3 extends over 15 amino acids. The CDR3 region has the DNA TGTGCCAGCAGCCCTAGGAGGGGGCCTAATGAAAAACTGTTTTTT. Amino acids: CASSPRRGPNEKLFF. The full variable domain, its missing parts supplied by reference TRBV27 and TRBJ1-4, is EAQVTQNPRYLITVTGKKLTVTCSQNMNHEYMSWYRQDPGLGLRQIYYSMNVEVTDKGDVPEGYKVSRKEKRNFPLILESPSPNQTSLYFCASSPRRGPNEKLFFGSGTQLSVL.

This chain joins TRBV2 and TRBJ2-1; 9 nucleotides match TRBD2. V dropped 0 bases and J dropped 7; count of bases not matched to a gene: 7. CDR1 is SNHLY, CDR2 FYNNEI, per germline. The CDR3 sequence is 16 residues long. In nucleotides, the CDR3 is TGTGCCAGCAGTGAAGCGTCGCGGGGGGGCAAGAATGAGCAGTTCTTC. Its translation is CASSEASRGGKNEQFF.

The rearrangement joins TRBV6-6 to TRBJ2-3; D might be TRBD1 (5 bases). The ends were cut back, 4 bases at V and 6 bases at J, with 11 bases in the middle. The CDR3 runs 13 residues. Germline values: CDR1 MNHNY, CDR2 SVGAGI (reference sequence). CDR3 amino acids: CASSSQTVDTQYF. DNA for the CDR3: TGTGCCAGCAGTTCCCAGACAGTCGATACGCAGTATTTT.

V usage is TRBV28 and J usage is TRBJ2-2, with a possible D match to TRBD2 (5 bases). The V end lost 4 bases, the J end lost 5 bases, and 11 bases lay between the germline ends. This CDR3 is 14 amino acids long. In germline, CDR1 is MDHEN, CDR2 SYDVKM. The CDR3 bases are TGTGCCAGCAGTTCCCCCCGGGGAACCGGGGAGCTGTTTTTT. It specifies CASSSPRGTGELFF.

V is TRBV6-5 and J is TRBJ2-1, with D tentatively TRBD1 (6 bases). Germline V gene lookup returns CDR1 MNHEY and CDR2 SVGAGI. The V end was cut by 0 bases, the J end by 8 bases, with 17 bases between. There are 16 residues in the CDR3. CDR3 sequence reads: CASSYSLGQPVDEQFF. DNA of the CDR3: TGTGCCAGCAGTTACTCGCTCGGACAGCCCGTCGATGAGCAGTTCTTC.

The chain recombines TRBV6-1 with TRBJ2-7; 9 positions agree with TRBD1. This CDR3 is built from 14 residues. The J segment lost 2 bases and the V segment lost 7 bases, leaving 6 bases of the junction unmatched. Germline CDR1 is MNHNS and CDR2 is SASEGT. The CDR3 reads CASITGGDPYEQYF. CDR3 nucleotides: TGTGCCAGCATTACAGGGGGCGACCCCTACGAGCAGTACTTC.

This clone was observed once. The rearrangement links TRBV19 to TRBJ1-2; no reliable D call. CDR1 LNHDA and CDR2 SQIVND come from the germline V gene (reference sequence). V gave up 7 bases and J gave up 0 bases, with 9 bases separating them. The CDR3 runs 13 residues. In DNA, the CDR3 is TGTGCCAGTATGACTTCGACTAACTATGGCTACACCTTC. Amino acids: CASMTSTNYGYTF.

This rearrangement joins TRBV7-8 to TRBJ2-1; 9 bases line up with TRBD1. The CDR3 is 16 residues long. In germline, CDR1 is SGHVS, CDR2 FQNEAQ. The V gene end was trimmed by 4 bases and the J gene end by 5 bases; junction bases not matched to a gene: 9. The CDR3 DNA reads TGTGCCAGCAGCTGGGGGACAGGGAACGTAAACAATGAGCAGTTCTTC. The encoded protein is CASSWGTGNVNNEQFF.

The V and J genes are TRBV4-2 and TRBJ1-4, with no clear D. Germline V gene lookup returns CDR1 LGHNA and CDR2 YNFKEQ. The ends were cut back, 1 base at V and 4 bases at J, with 16 bases in the middle. This CDR3 has 17 residues. The CDR3 DNA is TGTGCCAGCAGCCAAGGCCCAGTCGAGGTCCTTAATGAAAAACTGTTTTTT. It yields the protein CASSQGPVEVLNEKLFF.

This chain joins TRBV10-3 and TRBJ2-1, with 7 bases fitting TRBD1. V was pared by 1 base and J by 9 bases, with 12 bases of the junction left unmatched. Germline lookup yields CDR1 ENHRY and CDR2 SYGVKD. The CDR3 is made up of 16 amino acids. The CDR3 bases are TGTGCCATCAGTGAGTTGCAGGGGGAGATTCGGAGTGAGCAGTTCTTC. As protein: CAISELQGEIRSEQFF.

The chain has TRBV6-6 and TRBJ2-1; 8 positions match TRBD2. V shed 11 bases and J 3 bases; nucleotides not matched to a gene: 6. This CDR3 has 13 residues. Germline loops: CDR1 MNHNY, CDR2 SVGAGI (reference sequence). The DNA for the CDR3 is TGTGCCGTGTCCGGGACTAGCTACAATGAGCAGTTCTTC. It encodes CAVSGTSYNEQFF.

J is TRBJ2-3 and V is TRBV2; D possibly corresponds to TRBD1 (6 bases). CDR1 is SNHLY and CDR2 is FYNNEI in the germline V gene. The CDR3 totals 14 residues. V was shortened by 4 bases and J by 4 bases, with 12 bases between the two germline ends. The CDR3 region is CASSGQGQSDTQYF. The CDR3 bases are TGTGCCAGCAGTGGCCAGGGACAATCAGATACGCAGTATTTT.

The rearrangement links TRBV7-2 to TRBJ2-1; D not certain. Trimming cost V 1 base and J 6 bases, with 7 bases left between them. Germline values: CDR1 SGHTA, CDR2 FQGNSA. This CDR3 has 13 residues. The CDR3 nucleotides read TGTGCCAGCAGCTTAGGGCTCCTCAATGAGCAGTTCTTC. Its protein product is CASSLGLLNEQFF.

The chain couples TRBV6-1 to TRBJ1-2; D uncertain. The ends were cut back, 5 bases at V and 0 bases at J, with 13 bases in the middle. The length of the CDR3 is 15 residues. In germline, CDR1 is MNHNS, CDR2 SASEGT. The CDR3 sequence: CASSPGFLSNYGYTF. DNA of the CDR3: TGTGCCAGCAGTCCCGGGTTCCTCTCTAACTATGGCTACACCTTC.